The clone carrying this TCR beta chain was seen once. This entry comes from a study of blood T cells in healthy people across ages. CDR1 is MGHRA, CDR2 YSYEKL, per germline. The CDR3 length is 16 residues. The authors ran a second PCR of roughly 6 to 12 cycles using a sample-barcoded 5' primer and a J-beta primer mix. TCRdb redid the calling of the 5' RACE reads with MiXCR, one entry per CDR3 protein. This table holds 800,000 or so distinct CDR3 sequences, more than 35% found once. The chain carries TRBV4-1 and TRBJ2-7; D unclear. The J call is in doubt because the DNA end fits TRBJ2-4 better. This receptor was identified in a man older than 75 in good health. Sequencing used blood. CDR3 amino acids: CASSQGRGGTKNIQYF. In DNA form, the CDR3 reads TGCGCCAGCAGCCAAGGTCGTGGCGGAACCAAAAACATTCAGTACTTC.